The entry below gives a single T cell receptor beta chain sequence along with its context. The source of the sample is a study of OX40 agonist ivuxolimab in advanced cancers. Using immunoSEQ multiplex PCR, the repertoire was profiled, and TCRdb retains in-frame clones only, with some absent. This sample has 60,000 to 85,000 clones, with around 92% found just once. CDR1 and CDR2 from the germline V gene are KGHSH and LQKENI. The junction had 12 bases not matched to a gene; V was cut back by 2 bases and J by 8 bases. This CDR3 is 17 amino acids long. The rearrangement joins TRBV18 to TRBJ2-1, with 10 bases fitting TRBD2. The origin of this receptor is an adult with an advanced solid tumor such as melanoma, head and neck, liver or kidney cancer. The sequenced sample was CD4+ or CD8+ T cells sorted from blood, obtained in a trial of the OX40 agonist ivuxolimab. The CDR3, as DNA: TGTGCCAGCTCACCAAGAACCTCTAGCGGGAGTTCCTATGAGCAGTTCTTC. Protein: CASSPRTSSGSSYEQFF. Variable domain in full (rest from reference TRBV18 and TRBJ2-1): NAGVMQNPRHLVRRRGQEARLRCSPMKGHSHVYWYRQLPEEGLKFMVYLQKENIIDESGMPKERFSAEFPKEGPSILRIQQVVRGDSAAYFCASSPRTSSGSSYEQFFGPGTRLTVL.